The clone carrying this TCR beta chain was seen more than once but under ten times. CDR1 is DFQATT, CDR2 SNEGSKA, per germline (reference sequence). V gave up 2 bases and J gave up 7 bases; unmatched junction bases: 16. This CDR3 has 16 amino acids. This entry belongs to a study of T cell repertoires in cytomegalovirus infection. Across the study: CMV infection and matching HLA type were both indicated by public TCR beta signatures.

TCRdb processed the reads anew with MiXCR; each CDR3 protein has one entry. The table lists hundreds of thousands of distinct CDR3 sequences, around 11% of them singletons. Input material: PBMCs. The chain is built from TRBV20-1 and TRBJ2-7, with 8 bases identical to TRBD1. The TCR originated in a human donor in good health (CMV status not recorded). Some clones in this sample may be carry-over from other donors' samples. CDR3 amino acids: CSARTPKPGQAAEQYF. CDR3 in DNA: TGCAGTGCTAGAACCCCGAAACCGGGACAGGCGGCGGAGCAGTACTTC.